The 32 T cell receptor beta chains reported below all come from one sample, sequenced in a study of blood T cell repertoires in COVID-19 (dated by TCRdb to 2018 to 2020). The library came from the immunoSEQ multiplex PCR assay. Imported from immuneACCESS, the table was reduced by TCRdb to in-frame sequences with V and J called. These copies leave out some clones; in studies compared against another copy, an unresolved V gene accounts for under half, and the cause of the remainder is not known. In all, the sample holds about 140,000 clones, and about four fifths of those were seen once. In total, the top ten clones hold 8.2% of the sample. The sample consisted of peripheral blood. These receptors all come from a human donor in a cohort sampled during active COVID-19.

The chain joins TRBV6-6 to TRBJ1-4; tentatively, D is TRBD1 (6 bases). The germline V gene has CDR1 MNHNY and CDR2 SVGAGI (reference sequence). V was clipped by 5 bases and J by 8 bases, with 15 bases between them. The CDR3 is made up of 14 amino acids. The CDR3 is CASSIDRLGEKLFF. The CDR3 bases are TGTGCCAGCAGTATTGACAGGCTTGGCGAAAAACTGTTTTTT.

The chain recombines TRBV6-5 with TRBJ1-1; D is unclear. This CDR3 spans 11 amino acids. V was clipped by 7 bases and J by 4 bases, with 7 bases between them. Germline values: CDR1 MNHEY, CDR2 SVGAGI. The CDR3 DNA sequence: TGTGCCAGCATAGCTTTCACTGAAGCTTTCTTT. Protein: CASIAFTEAFF.

This chain connects TRBV4-1 to TRBJ2-7; 16 nucleotides line up with TRBD2. This CDR3 comprises 16 residues. J was trimmed by 7 bases and V by 0 bases; bases with no gene match: 3. The germline V gene encodes CDR1 MGHRA and CDR2 YSYEKL. The CDR3 is CASSQEGTSGRGEQYF. CDR3 coding DNA: TGCGCCAGCAGCCAAGAGGGGACTAGCGGGAGGGGAGAGCAGTACTTC.

This clone occurred once. The V call is TRBV4-3, the J call TRBJ1-1; no definite D call. The length of the CDR3 is 14 residues. The V gene's germline CDR1 is LGHNA and CDR2 YSLEER. Trimming stripped 0 bases from V and 7 bases from J, with 12 bases between. As DNA, the CDR3 is TGCGCCAGCAGCCAAGATCGCGGCCGGATTGAAGCTTTCTTT. Amino acid sequence: CASSQDRGRIEAFF.

This CDR3 is CASSMLGDRVTYEQYF. The CDR3 nucleotides are TGTGCCAGTAGTATGTTGGGTGACAGGGTGACCTACGAGCAGTACTTC. The chain employs TRBV19 and TRBJ2-7; TRBD1 matches at 7 bases. After removal of 3 bases from V and 2 bases from J, the junction contained 10 bases not matched to a gene. This CDR3 is 16 amino acids long. Germline CDR1 LNHDA, CDR2 SQIVND (reference sequence).

The J gene is TRBJ1-3, the V gene TRBV7-2, with unresolved D. Per the germline V gene, CDR1 is SGHTA and CDR2 is FQGNSA. V was clipped by 2 bases and J by 0 bases, with 8 bases between them. The length of the CDR3 is 15 residues. The DNA for the CDR3 is TGTGCCAGCAGCTTATGGCGGGGCTCTGGAAACACCATATATTTT. Translating gives CASSLWRGSGNTIYF. Complete variable domain (other parts from reference TRBV7-2 and TRBJ1-3): GAGVSQSPSNKVTEKGKDVELRCDPISGHTALYWYRQSLGQGLEFLIYFQGNSAPDKSGLPSDRFSAERTGGSVSTLTIQRTQQEDSAVYLCASSLWRGSGNTIYFGEGSWLTVV.

The gene calls are TRBV6-5 and TRBJ1-2; a possible D gene is TRBD1 (5 bases). CDR1 and CDR2 from the germline V gene are MNHEY and SVGAGI. This CDR3 region has 15 residues. Trimming took 8 bases from V and 4 from J, leaving 20 bases between them. The CDR3 sequence: CASVFAGRAGYGYTF. The CDR3 nucleotides read TGTGCCAGCGTGTTTGCAGGGAGGGCGGGCTATGGCTACACCTTC.

This clone was recorded only once. V is TRBV27 and J is TRBJ2-5; 8 positions agree with TRBD2. The CDR3 has 16 residues. The J segment lost 1 base and the V segment lost 5 bases, leaving 9 bases of the junction unmatched. Germline loops: CDR1 MNHEY, CDR2 SMNVEV (reference sequence). This CDR3 is CASSNRFGLAQETQYF. Written as DNA, the CDR3 is TGTGCCAGCAGTAACAGATTCGGACTAGCCCAAGAGACCCAGTACTTC.

The chain joins TRBV7-9 to TRBJ2-7, with 7 nucleotides matching TRBD2. Germline trimming cut 5 bases from V and 5 bases from J; bases unmatched to any gene: 6. Germline V lookup: CDR1 SEHNR, CDR2 FQNEAQ (reference sequence). The CDR3 runs 13 residues. The CDR3 sequence is CASSPGTTDEQYF. The CDR3 bases are TGTGCCAGCAGCCCCGGGACTACCGACGAGCAGTACTTC.

J is TRBJ1-6 and V is TRBV4-1; D is unresolved. Deletions cut 1 base from V and 4 bases from J, with 17 bases between. CDR1 MGHRA and CDR2 YSYEKL come from the germline V gene. The CDR3 has 18 amino acids. This chain's CDR3 is CASSQGNLGGNYNSPLHF. In DNA form, the CDR3 reads TGCGCCAGCAGCCAAGGAAACCTGGGAGGGAATTATAATTCACCCCTCCACTTT.

The V call is TRBV6-5, the J call TRBJ1-2; 7 positions agree with TRBD1. The CDR3 length is 15 residues. J gave up 2 bases and V 2 bases, and 5 bases lay outside the gene matches. Germline V gene data show CDR1 as MNHEY and CDR2 as SVGAGI. CDR3 DNA: TGTGCCAGCAGTTACGACTACAGGGGAAACTATGGCTACACCTTC. Amino acids: CASSYDYRGNYGYTF.

The CDR3 coding sequence is TGCGCCAGCAGCTCGGGGAGGCTGGTGAAGTATGGCTACACCTTC. It translates to CASSSGRLVKYGYTF. V usage is TRBV4-1 and J usage is TRBJ1-2; D is undetermined. V was clipped by 5 bases and J by 5 bases, with 18 bases between them. The CDR3 has 15 residues. The germline CDR1 and CDR2 sequences are MGHRA and YSYEKL.

The CDR3 spells CASSYSPGRGTEAFF. In DNA, the CDR3 is TGTGCCAGCAGTTACTCTCCAGGGAGGGGCACTGAAGCTTTCTTT. The chain uses TRBV6-5 and TRBJ1-1; maybe TRBD1 (5 bases). This CDR3 spans 15 amino acids. Germline values: CDR1 MNHEY, CDR2 SVGAGI. V shed 0 bases and J shed 4 bases, with 12 bases lying between them.

V is TRBV6-2 or TRBV6-3 and J is TRBJ2-1; D ambiguous. CDR1 MNHEY and CDR2 SVGEGT come from the germline V gene. CDR3 length: 16 amino acids. V lost 6 bases and J lost 5, with 20 bases in between. The CDR3 here is CASSRFVRNGHNEQFF. DNA of the CDR3: TGTGCCAGCAGCCGGTTCGTTAGGAATGGGCACAATGAGCAGTTCTTC.

V usage is TRBV4-2 and J usage is TRBJ2-3; 8 bases match TRBD1. This CDR3 has 16 residues. J gave up 2 bases and V 5 bases, and 9 bases lay outside the gene matches. CDR1 and CDR2 (germline): LGHNA, YNFKEQ. This chain's CDR3 is CASSTGTGKNTDTQYF. DNA of the CDR3: TGTGCCAGCAGCACCGGGACAGGCAAGAACACAGATACGCAGTATTTT.

The chain joins TRBV28 to TRBJ2-1, with TRBD2 matching over 12 bases. The germline CDR1 and CDR2 sequences are MDHEN and SYDVKM. The CDR3 spans 17 residues. With V trimmed by 7 bases and J by 9 bases, 16 bases remained unmatched. The CDR3 loop is CASNPGGASGRAIEQFF. In DNA, the CDR3 is TGTGCCAGCAACCCAGGTGGGGCTAGCGGGAGGGCTATTGAGCAGTTCTTC.

The chain is built from TRBV27 and TRBJ1-6; possible D gene TRBD1, 5 bases. The V gene lost 2 bases and the J gene lost 9 bases, with 11 bases spanning the gap. The CDR3 consists of 14 residues. The V gene's germline CDR1 is MNHEY and CDR2 SMNVEV (reference sequence). CDR3 coding DNA: TGTGCCAGCAGTTTAGCGGGGGTCGGTTCACCCCTCCACTTT. Residues: CASSLAGVGSPLHF.

This rearrangement joins TRBV6-2 or TRBV6-3 to TRBJ2-6; TRBD1 agrees at 11 bases. The length of the CDR3 is 15 residues. V dropped 4 bases and J dropped 10; count of bases not matched to a gene: 6. Germline assignment: CDR1 MNHEY and CDR2 SVGEGT. CDR3 region: CASSLRTGGRNVLTF. Written as DNA, the CDR3 is TGTGCCAGCAGTTTACGGACAGGGGGCCGGAACGTCCTGACTTTC.

The CDR3 region has the DNA TGTGCCAGCAGCTCTAGACTAGCGGGTGTGGGAGAGACCCAGTACTTC. As protein: CASSSRLAGVGETQYF. V is TRBV4-2 and J is TRBJ2-5, with TRBD2 identical over 10 bases. Trimming took 5 bases from V and 4 from J; bases not matched to a gene: 10. The CDR3 runs 16 residues. Looked up from germline, CDR1 is LGHNA and CDR2 is YNFKEQ.

The chain recombines TRBV18 with TRBJ1-5; 8 bases map to TRBD1. The CDR3 extends over 17 amino acids. Germline CDR1 KGHSH, CDR2 LQKENI. V was pared by 6 bases and J by 0 bases, with 10 bases of the junction left unmatched. The CDR3 coding sequence is TGTGCCAGCTCCGAATCCTGGACAGGGAATAGCAATCAGCCCCAGCATTTT. Protein sequence: CASSESWTGNSNQPQHF.

V usage is TRBV18 and J usage is TRBJ2-7; 7 bases agree with TRBD1. The germline CDR1 and CDR2 sequences are KGHSH and LQKENI. This CDR3 contains 15 residues. V shed 4 bases, J shed 2 bases, and the junction held 8 bases outside the gene matches. CDR3 amino acids: CASSLRQGLTYEQYF. The DNA of the CDR3 is TGTGCCAGCTCACTCCGACAGGGATTGACCTACGAGCAGTACTTC.

V and J are TRBV4-3 and TRBJ1-3, with D unclear. Germline CDR1 reads LGHNA; CDR2 reads YSLEER. The CDR3 is 15 amino acids. Trimming pared 4 bases from V and 4 bases from J, leaving 14 bases between. This CDR3 reads CASSPKILLGNTIYF. CDR3 nucleotide sequence: TGCGCCAGCAGCCCAAAGATACTACTCGGAAACACCATATATTTT.

V usage is TRBV6-5 and J usage is TRBJ2-2; 7 positions agree with TRBD2. The V gene end was trimmed by 6 bases and the J gene end by 4 bases; junction bases not matched to a gene: 8. Germline V gene sequence: CDR1 MNHEY, CDR2 SVGAGI. The CDR3 contains 15 residues. The CDR3: CASRRSGVATGELFF. CDR3 nucleotide sequence: TGTGCCAGCAGGAGAAGCGGGGTCGCCACCGGGGAGCTGTTTTTT.

The chain links TRBV7-2 to TRBJ1-2; 8 bases line up with TRBD1. Germline V CDR1 and CDR2: SGHTA, FQGNSA. The CDR3 loop spans 13 amino acids. The V segment lost 5 bases and the J segment 4 bases; nucleotides outside the gene matches: 3. CDR3 in DNA: TGTGCCAGCAGCCGACAGGGGAGCTATGGCTACACCTTC. Protein sequence: CASSRQGSYGYTF.

The CDR3 sequence: CASNTGATNTEAFF. CDR3 in DNA: TGTGCCAGTAACACAGGGGCAACGAACACTGAAGCTTTCTTT. V is TRBV6-5 and J is TRBJ1-1; 7 nucleotides align to TRBD1. Trimming at V came to 9 bases and at J to 1 base, leaving 8 bases not matched to a gene. The CDR3 runs to 14 residues. Looked up from germline, CDR1 is MNHEY and CDR2 is SVGAGI.

The V gene is TRBV9, the J gene TRBJ2-4; tentatively, D is TRBD2 (6 bases). CDR1 is SGDLS and CDR2 is YYNGEE in the germline V gene. The V end lost 3 bases, the J end lost 0 bases, and 10 bases lay between the germline ends. The CDR3 is 15 residues long. CDR3 DNA sequence: TGTGCCAGCAGCGGACTAGAACAAGCCAAAAACATTCAGTACTTC. Translating it yields CASSGLEQAKNIQYF.

This chain connects TRBV5-1 to TRBJ2-2; D perhaps matches TRBD2 (6 bases). The CDR3 sequence is 16 residues long. Germline-derived CDR1 and CDR2 are SGHRS and YFSETQ. Trimming left V 3 bases short and J 5 bases short, with 17 bases between. CDR3 in amino acids: CASSSSRDSGTGELFF. Written as DNA, the CDR3 is TGCGCCAGCAGCTCATCCCGGGACTCCGGTACCGGGGAGCTGTTTTTT.

For this clone: Germline is not matched at one junction end, which may reflect a read error. The rearrangement joins TRBV28 to TRBJ1-6; the D is unclear. Germline CDR1 reads MDHEN; CDR2 reads SYDVKM. CDR3 length equals 14 residues. The CDR3 loop reads CASSLWPQNSPLHF. In nucleotides, the CDR3 is TGTGCCAGCAGTCTATGGCCGCAGAATTCACCCCTCCACTTT.

The chain employs TRBV9 and TRBJ2-3; the match to TRBD2 covers 8 bases. CDR1 is SGDLS and CDR2 is YYNGEE in the germline V gene. This CDR3 is built from 19 residues. J lost 2 bases, V lost 3 bases, and 17 bases had no gene match. The CDR3 sequence: CASSGHSRLAGGDTDTQYF. CDR3 DNA sequence: TGTGCCAGCAGCGGCCACAGTAGACTGGCGGGAGGCGACACAGATACGCAGTATTTT.

The table lists this clone with a few counts. The chain recombines TRBV12-3 or TRBV12-4 with TRBJ2-1, with unresolved D. The CDR3 sequence is 11 residues long. This chain's CDR3 is CAAVSFNEQFF. Written as DNA, the CDR3 is TGTGCTGCGGTTAGCTTCAATGAGCAGTTCTTC.

The genes are TRBV18 and TRBJ1-5, with 7 nucleotides matching TRBD1. The J segment lost 4 bases and the V segment lost 5 bases, leaving 5 bases of the junction unmatched. The length of the CDR3 is 14 residues. The germline gives CDR1 KGHSH, CDR2 LQKENI. CDR3 sequence: CASSSQGTNQPQHF. Here the CDR3 DNA reads TGTGCCAGCTCATCACAGGGGACTAATCAGCCCCAGCATTTT.

The gene calls are TRBV6-2 or TRBV6-3 and TRBJ1-1, with 7 bases lining up with TRBD1. Germline V gene sequence: CDR1 MNHEY, CDR2 SVGEGT. V gave up 2 bases and J gave up 4 bases; unmatched junction bases: 16. The CDR3 runs to 18 residues. The CDR3 nucleotides are TGTGCCAGCAGTTACACCGGGACAGAGGGGTTAGGAGGCACTGAAGCTTTCTTT. This codes for CASSYTGTEGLGGTEAFF.